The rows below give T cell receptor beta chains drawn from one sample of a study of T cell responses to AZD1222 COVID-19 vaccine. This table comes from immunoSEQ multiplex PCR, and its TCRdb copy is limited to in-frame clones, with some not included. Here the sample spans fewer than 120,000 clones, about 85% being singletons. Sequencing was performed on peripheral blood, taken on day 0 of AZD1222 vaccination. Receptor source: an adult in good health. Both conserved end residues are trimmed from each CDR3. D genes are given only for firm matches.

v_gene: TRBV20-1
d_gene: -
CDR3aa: SASSPQLESNQPQH

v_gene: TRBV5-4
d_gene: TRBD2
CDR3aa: ASSPGTSGATYEQY

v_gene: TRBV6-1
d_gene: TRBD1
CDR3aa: ASSDHRGHKEKLF

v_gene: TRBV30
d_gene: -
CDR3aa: AWTPGAAGWPQH

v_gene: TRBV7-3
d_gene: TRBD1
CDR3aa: ASSLQGAPMETQY

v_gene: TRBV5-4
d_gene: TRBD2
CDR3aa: ASSLPTGGWNEQF

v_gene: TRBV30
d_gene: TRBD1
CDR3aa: AWVETGTTGELF

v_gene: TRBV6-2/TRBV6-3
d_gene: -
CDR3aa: ASSVDTGYGYT

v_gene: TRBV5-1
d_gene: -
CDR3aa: ASSDRQGTNYGYT

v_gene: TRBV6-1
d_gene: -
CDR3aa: ASSDGSTGIQETQY

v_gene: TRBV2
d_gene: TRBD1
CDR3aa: ASRETGAYGYT

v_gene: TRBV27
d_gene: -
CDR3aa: ASSSLQGDGGELF

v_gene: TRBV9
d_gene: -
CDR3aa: ASSVTPRDEQY

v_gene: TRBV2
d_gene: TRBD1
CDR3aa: ASRDPGGLSTDTQY

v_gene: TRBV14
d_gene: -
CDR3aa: ASSQDRGYT

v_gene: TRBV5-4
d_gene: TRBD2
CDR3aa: ASSSTSGRARDEQY

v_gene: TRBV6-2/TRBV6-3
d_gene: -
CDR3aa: ASSLGGGYT

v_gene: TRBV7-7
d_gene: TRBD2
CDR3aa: ASSLSSGVNTGELF

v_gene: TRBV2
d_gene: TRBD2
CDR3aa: ASTPGGGSANTGELF

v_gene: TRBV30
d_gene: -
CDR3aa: AWRRAGGNEQY